Presented here are 2 T cell receptor beta chains from one specimen sequenced in a study of T cell responses to AZD1222 COVID-19 vaccine. The protocol was immunoSEQ multiplex PCR, while the TCRdb copy is restricted to in-frame clones and leaves out a portion. The repertoire consists of 180,000 or so clones, with roughly 92% occurring once and the leading ten covering about 1%. Sample: peripheral blood, taken 28 days after the second AZD1222 dose. These receptors originate from an adult who received the AZD1222 COVID-19 vaccine.

This chain uses TRBV4-1 with TRBJ1-5, with D maybe TRBD1 (6 bases). V shed 4 bases and J shed 3 bases, with 13 bases lying between them. This CDR3 region has 15 residues. Germline CDR1 and CDR2: MGHRA and YSYEKL. CDR3 residues: CASSPLTGYNQPQHF. CDR3 coding DNA: TGCGCCAGCAGCCCGTTAACAGGGTACAATCAGCCCCAGCATTTT.

This rearrangement joins TRBV27 to TRBJ2-7; TRBD1 is a possible D gene (5 bases). The CDR3 loop spans 18 amino acids. The germline CDR1 and CDR2 sequences are MNHEY and SMNVEV (reference sequence). V shed 4 bases and J shed 4 bases, with 26 bases lying between them. CDR3 nucleotide sequence: TGTGCCAGCAGTTCCCAGCTTTCATGGCAGGGTGCTTGGTACGAGCAGTACTTC. Translation: CASSSQLSWQGAWYEQYF.